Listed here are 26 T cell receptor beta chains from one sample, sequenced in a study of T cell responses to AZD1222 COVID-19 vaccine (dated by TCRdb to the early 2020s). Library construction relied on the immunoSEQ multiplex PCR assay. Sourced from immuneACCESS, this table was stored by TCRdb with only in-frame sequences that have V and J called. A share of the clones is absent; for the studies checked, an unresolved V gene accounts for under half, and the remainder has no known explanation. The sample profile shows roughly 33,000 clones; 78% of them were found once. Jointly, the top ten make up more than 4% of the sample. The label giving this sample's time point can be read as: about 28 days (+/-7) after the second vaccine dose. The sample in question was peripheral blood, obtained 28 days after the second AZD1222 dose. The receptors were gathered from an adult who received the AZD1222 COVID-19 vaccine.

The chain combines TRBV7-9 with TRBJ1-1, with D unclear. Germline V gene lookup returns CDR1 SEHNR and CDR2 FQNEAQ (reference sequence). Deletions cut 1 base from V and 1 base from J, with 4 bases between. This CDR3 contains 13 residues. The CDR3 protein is CASSLEPNTEAFF. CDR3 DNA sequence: TGTGCCAGCAGCTTAGAACCGAACACTGAAGCTTTCTTT.

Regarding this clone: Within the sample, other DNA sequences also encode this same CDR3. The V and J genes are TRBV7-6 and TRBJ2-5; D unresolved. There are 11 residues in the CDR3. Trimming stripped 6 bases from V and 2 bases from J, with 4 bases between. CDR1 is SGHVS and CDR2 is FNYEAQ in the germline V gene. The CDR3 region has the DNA TGTGCCAGCAGTTTACAAGAGACCCAGTACTTC. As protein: CASSLQETQYF.

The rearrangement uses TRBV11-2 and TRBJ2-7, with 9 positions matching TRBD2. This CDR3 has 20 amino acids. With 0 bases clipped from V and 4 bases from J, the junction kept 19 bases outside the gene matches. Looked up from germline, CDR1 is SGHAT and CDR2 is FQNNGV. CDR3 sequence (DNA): TGTGCCAGCAGCTTAGATCGATTTGGCCTAGCGGGAAGAAGAGAGTACGAGCAGTACGTC. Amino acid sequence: CASSLDRFGLAGRREYEQYV.

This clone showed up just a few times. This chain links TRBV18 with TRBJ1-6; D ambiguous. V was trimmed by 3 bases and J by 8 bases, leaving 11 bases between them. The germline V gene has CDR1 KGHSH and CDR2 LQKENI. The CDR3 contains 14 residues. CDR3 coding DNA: TGTGCCAGCTCACCCCAGCCCACTGATTCACCCCTCCACTTT. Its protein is CASSPQPTDSPLHF.

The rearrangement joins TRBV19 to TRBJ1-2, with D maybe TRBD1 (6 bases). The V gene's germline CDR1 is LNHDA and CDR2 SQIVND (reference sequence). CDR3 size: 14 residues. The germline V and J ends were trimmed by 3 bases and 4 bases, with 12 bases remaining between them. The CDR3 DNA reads TGTGCCAGTAGTATGAGAGGACAGCCCTATGGCTACACCTTC. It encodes CASSMRGQPYGYTF.

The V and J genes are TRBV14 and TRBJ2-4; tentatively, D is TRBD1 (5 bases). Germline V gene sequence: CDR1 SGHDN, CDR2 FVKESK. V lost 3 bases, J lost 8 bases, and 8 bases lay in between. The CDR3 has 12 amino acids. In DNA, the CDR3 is TGTGCCAGCAGCCACGCAGGGTACATTCAGTACTTC. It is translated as CASSHAGYIQYF.

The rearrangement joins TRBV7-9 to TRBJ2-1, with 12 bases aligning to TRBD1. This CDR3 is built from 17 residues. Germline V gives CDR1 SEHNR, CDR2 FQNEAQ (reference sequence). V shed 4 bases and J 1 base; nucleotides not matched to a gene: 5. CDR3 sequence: CASSWDRGLSSYNEQFF. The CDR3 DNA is TGTGCCAGCAGCTGGGACAGGGGGCTTTCTTCCTACAATGAGCAGTTCTTC.

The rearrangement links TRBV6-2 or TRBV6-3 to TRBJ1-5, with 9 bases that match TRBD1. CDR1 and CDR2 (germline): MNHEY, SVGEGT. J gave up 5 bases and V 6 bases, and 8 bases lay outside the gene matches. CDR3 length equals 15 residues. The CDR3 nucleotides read TGTGCCAGCAGCCGTCGGGACAGGGCTGATCAGCCCCAGCATTTT. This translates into CASSRRDRADQPQHF.

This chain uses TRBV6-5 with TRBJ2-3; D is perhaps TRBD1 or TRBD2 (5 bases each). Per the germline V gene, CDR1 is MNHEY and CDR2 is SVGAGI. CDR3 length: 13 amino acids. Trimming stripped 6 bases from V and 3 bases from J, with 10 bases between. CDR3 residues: CASSRGFTDTQYF. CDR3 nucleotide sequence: TGTGCCAGCAGCCGGGGCTTTACAGATACGCAGTATTTT.

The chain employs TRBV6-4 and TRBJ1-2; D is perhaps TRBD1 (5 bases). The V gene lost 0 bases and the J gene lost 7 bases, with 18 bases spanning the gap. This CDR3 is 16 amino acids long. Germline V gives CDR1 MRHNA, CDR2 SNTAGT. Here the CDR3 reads CASSDSYSSGHPGYTF. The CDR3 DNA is TGTGCCAGCAGTGACTCATATAGTTCGGGGCACCCTGGCTACACCTTC.

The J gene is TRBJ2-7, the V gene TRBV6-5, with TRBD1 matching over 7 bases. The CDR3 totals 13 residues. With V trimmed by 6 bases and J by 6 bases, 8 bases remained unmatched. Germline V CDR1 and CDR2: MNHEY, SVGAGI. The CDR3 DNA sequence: TGTGCCAGCAGCCTGACAGGGTTTTCCGAGCAGTACTTC. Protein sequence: CASSLTGFSEQYF.

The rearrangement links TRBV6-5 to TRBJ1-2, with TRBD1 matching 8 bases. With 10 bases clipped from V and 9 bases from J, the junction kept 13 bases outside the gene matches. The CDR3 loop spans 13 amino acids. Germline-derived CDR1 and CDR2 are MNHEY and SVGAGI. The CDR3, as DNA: TGTGCCACGCGTCAAGACAGGGGAGACTGCTACACCTTC. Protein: CATRQDRGDCYTF.

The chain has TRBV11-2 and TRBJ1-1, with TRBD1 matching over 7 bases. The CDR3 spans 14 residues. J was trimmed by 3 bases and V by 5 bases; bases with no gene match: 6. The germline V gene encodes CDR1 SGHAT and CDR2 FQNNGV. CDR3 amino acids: CASSRGQDYTEAFF. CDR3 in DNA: TGTGCCAGCAGCCGAGGACAGGACTACACTGAAGCTTTCTTT.

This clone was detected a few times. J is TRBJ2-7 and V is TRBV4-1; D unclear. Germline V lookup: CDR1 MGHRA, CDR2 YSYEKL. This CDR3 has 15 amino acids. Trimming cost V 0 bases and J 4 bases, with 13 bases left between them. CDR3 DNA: TGCGCCAGCAGCCAAGATTTCGTAAGCAGGTACGAGCAGTACTTC. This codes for CASSQDFVSRYEQYF.

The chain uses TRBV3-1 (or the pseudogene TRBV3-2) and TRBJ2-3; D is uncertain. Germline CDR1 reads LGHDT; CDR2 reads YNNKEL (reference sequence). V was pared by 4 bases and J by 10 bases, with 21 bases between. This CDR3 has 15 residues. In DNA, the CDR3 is TGTGCCAGCAGCCCCCGAGAGGTAACTCACCGGGCGCAGTATTTT. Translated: CASSPREVTHRAQYF.

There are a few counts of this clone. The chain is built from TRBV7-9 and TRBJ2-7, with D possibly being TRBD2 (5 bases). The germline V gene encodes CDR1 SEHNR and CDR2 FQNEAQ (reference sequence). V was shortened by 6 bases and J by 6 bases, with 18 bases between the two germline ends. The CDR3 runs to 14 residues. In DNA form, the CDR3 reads TGTGCCAGCAGGATGGGCGGGCCCCATCCCGAGCAGTACTTC. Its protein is CASRMGGPHPEQYF. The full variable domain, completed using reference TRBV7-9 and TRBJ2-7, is DTGVSQNPRHKITKRGQNVTFRCDPISEHNRLYWYRQTLGQGPEFLTYFQNEAQLEKSRLLSDRFSAERPKGSFSTLEIQRTEQGDSAMYLCASRMGGPHPEQYFGPGTRLTVT.

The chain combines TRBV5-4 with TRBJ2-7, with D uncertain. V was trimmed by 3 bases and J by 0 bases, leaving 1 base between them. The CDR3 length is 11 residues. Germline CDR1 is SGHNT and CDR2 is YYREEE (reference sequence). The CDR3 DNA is TGTGCCAGCAGCTACTCCTACGAGCAGTACTTC. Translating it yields CASSYSYEQYF.

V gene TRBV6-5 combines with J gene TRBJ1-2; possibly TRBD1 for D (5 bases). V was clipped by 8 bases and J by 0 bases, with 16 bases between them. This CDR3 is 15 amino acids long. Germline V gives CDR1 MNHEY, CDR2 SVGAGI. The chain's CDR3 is CASSSTGPANYGYTF. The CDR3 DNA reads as TGTGCCAGCTCTTCGACGGGACCAGCTAACTATGGCTACACCTTC.

In DNA form, the CDR3 reads TGTGCCCCCCAATCTCGAGGGGGCATATCAGATACGCAGTATTTT. Translation: CAPQSRGGISDTQYF. This chain uses TRBV6-5 with TRBJ2-3; TRBD1 matches 7 bases. The CDR3 covers 15 residues. V gave up 11 bases and J gave up 4 bases; unmatched junction bases: 15. The germline V gene has CDR1 MNHEY and CDR2 SVGAGI.

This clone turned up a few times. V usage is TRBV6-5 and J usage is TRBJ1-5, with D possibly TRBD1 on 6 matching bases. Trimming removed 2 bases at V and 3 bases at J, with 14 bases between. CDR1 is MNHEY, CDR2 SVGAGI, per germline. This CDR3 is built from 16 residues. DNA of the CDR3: TGTGCCAGCAGTTACGCGGCGGCAGGGGACAATCAGCCCCAGCATTTT. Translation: CASSYAAAGDNQPQHF.

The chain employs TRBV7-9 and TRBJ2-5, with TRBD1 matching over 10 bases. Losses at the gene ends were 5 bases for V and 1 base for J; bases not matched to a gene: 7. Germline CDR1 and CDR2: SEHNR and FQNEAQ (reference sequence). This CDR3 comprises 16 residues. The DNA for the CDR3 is TGTGCCAGCAGCCTGGGGGACAGGGGACGCCAAGAGACCCAGTACTTC. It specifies CASSLGDRGRQETQYF.

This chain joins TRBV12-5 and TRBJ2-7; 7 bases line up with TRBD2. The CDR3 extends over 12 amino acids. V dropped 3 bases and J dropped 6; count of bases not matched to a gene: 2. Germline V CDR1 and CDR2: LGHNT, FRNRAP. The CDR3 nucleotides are TGTGCTAGTGGTTTCGGGGAGGGCGAGCAGTACTTC. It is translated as CASGFGEGEQYF.

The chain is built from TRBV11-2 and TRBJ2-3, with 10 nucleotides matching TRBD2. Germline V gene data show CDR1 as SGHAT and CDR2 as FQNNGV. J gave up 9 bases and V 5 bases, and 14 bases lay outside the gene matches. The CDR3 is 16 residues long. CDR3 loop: CASSPRASGREGTQYF. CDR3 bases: TGTGCCAGCAGCCCCCGTGCTAGCGGGAGAGAAGGCACGCAGTATTTT.

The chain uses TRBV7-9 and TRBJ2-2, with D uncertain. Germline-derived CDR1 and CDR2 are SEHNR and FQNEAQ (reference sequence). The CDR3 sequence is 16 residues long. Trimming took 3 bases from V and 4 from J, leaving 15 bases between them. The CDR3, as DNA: TGTGCCAGCAGCTTCCGTAAGGGTCCCGCCACCGGGGAGCTGTTTTTT. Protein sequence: CASSFRKGPATGELFF.

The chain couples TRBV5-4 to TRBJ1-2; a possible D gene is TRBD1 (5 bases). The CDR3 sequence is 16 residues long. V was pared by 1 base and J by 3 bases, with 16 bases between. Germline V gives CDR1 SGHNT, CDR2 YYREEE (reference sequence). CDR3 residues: CASSLFRDYVDYGYTF. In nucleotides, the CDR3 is TGTGCCAGCAGCTTGTTCAGGGACTACGTCGACTATGGCTACACCTTC.

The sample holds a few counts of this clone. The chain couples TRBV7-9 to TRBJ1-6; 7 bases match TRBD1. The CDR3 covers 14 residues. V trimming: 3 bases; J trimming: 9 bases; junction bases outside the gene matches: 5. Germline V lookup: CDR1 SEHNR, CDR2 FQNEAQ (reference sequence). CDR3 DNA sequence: TGTGCCAGCAGCTTGCAGACAGGGCTTTCACCCCTCCACTTT. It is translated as CASSLQTGLSPLHF. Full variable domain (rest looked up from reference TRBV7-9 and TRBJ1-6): DTGVSQNPRHKITKRGQNVTFRCDPISEHNRLYWYRQTLGQGPEFLTYFQNEAQLEKSRLLSDRFSAERPKGSFSTLEIQRTEQGDSAMYLCASSLQTGLSPLHFGNGTRLTVT.